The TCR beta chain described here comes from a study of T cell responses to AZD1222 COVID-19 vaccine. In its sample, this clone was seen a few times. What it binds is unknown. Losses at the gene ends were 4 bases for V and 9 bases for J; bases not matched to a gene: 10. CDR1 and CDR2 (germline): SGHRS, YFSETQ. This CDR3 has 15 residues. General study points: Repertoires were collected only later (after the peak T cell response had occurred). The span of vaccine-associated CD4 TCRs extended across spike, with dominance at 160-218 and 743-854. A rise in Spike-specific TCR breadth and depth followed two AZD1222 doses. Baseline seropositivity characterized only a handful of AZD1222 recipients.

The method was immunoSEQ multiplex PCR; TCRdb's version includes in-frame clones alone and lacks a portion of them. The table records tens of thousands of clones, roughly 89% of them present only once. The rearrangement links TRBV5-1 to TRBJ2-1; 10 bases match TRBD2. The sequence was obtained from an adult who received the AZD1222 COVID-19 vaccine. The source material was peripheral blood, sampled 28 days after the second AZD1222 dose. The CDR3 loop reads CASSPQAGGPGEQFF. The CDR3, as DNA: TGCGCCAGCAGCCCGCAAGCGGGGGGGCCTGGTGAGCAGTTCTTC.